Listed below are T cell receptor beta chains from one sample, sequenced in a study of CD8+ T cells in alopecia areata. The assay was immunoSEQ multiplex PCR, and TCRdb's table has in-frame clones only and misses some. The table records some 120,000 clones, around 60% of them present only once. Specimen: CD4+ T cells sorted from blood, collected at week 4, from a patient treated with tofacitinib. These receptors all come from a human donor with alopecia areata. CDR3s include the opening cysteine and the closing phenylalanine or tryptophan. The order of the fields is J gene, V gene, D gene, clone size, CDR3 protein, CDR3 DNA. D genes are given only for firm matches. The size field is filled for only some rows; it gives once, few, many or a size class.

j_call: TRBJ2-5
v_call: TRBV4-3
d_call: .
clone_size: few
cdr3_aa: CASSPNGLGETQYF
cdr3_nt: TGCGCCAGCAGCCCAAACGGGCTTGGGGAGACCCAGTACTTC

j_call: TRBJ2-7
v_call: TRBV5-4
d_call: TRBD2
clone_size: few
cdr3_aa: CASSPGTSGYEQYF
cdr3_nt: TGTGCCAGCAGCCCCGGGACTAGCGGGTACGAGCAGTACTTC

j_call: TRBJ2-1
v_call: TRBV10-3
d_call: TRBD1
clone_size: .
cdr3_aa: CAISESSTGQGKQFF
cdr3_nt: TGTGCCATCAGTGAGTCGTCCACGGGACAGGGGAAGCAGTTCTTC

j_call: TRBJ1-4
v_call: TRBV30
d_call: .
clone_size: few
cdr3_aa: CAWGAAVPEKLFF
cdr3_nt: TGTGCCTGGGGGGCTGCAGTTCCCGAAAAACTGTTTTTT

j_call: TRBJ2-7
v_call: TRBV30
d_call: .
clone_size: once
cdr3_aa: CAWSGNAYEQYF
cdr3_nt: TGTGCCTGGAGTGGTAATGCCTACGAGCAGTACTTC

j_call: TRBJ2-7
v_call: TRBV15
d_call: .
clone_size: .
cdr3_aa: CATSREGDATYEQYF
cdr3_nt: TGTGCCACCAGCAGAGAGGGAGACGCCACCTACGAGCAGTACTTC

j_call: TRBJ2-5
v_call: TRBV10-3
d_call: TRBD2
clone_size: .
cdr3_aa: CAISESRTSGDQETQYF
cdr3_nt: TGTGCCATCAGTGAGTCACGGACTAGCGGAGACCAAGAGACCCAGTACTTC

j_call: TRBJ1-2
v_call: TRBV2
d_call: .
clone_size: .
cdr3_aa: CASGGYGGRGVYGLAYTF
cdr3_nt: TGTGCCAGCGGGGGTTATGGTGGCAGGGGAGTCTATGGCCTGGCCTACACCTTC

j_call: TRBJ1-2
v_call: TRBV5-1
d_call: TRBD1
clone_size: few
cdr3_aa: CASSFGGQKFHGYTF
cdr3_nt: TGCGCCAGCAGCTTTGGGGGACAGAAGTTTCATGGCTACACCTTC

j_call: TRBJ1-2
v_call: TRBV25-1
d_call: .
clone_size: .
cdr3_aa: CASSEGRNVYGYTF
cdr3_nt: TGTGCCAGCAGTGAAGGGAGAAATGTGTATGGCTACACCTTC

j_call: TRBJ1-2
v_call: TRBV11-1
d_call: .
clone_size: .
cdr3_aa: CASSPEMEYGYTF
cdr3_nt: TGTGCCAGCAGCCCCGAGATGGAGTATGGCTACACCTTC

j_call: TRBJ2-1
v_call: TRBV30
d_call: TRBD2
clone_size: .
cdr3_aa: CAWSGAGGDEQFF
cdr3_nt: TGTGCCTGGAGTGGTGCGGGAGGTGATGAGCAGTTCTTC

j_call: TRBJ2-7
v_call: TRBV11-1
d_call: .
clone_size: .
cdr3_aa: CASSLAVQPYEQYF
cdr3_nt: TGTGCCAGCAGCTTAGCGGTTCAGCCCTACGAGCAGTACTTC

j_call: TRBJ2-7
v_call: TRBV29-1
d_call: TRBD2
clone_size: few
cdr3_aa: CSVEKRGVSYEQYF
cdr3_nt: TGCAGCGTTGAAAAGCGGGGGGTCTCCTACGAGCAGTACTTC

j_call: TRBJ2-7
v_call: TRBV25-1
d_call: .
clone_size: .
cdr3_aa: CASSLDRYEQYF
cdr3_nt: TGTGCCAGCAGTCTGGACCGGTACGAGCAGTACTTC

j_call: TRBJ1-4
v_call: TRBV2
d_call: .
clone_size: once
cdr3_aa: CASRTGINEKLFF
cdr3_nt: TGTGCCAGCAGGACAGGCATTAATGAAAAACTGTTTTTT

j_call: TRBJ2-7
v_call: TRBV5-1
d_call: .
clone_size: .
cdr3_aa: CASSFQGYEQYF
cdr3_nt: TGCGCCAGCAGCTTTCAGGGCTACGAGCAGTACTTC

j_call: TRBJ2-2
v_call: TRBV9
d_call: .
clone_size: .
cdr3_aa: CASGGAVSPGELFF
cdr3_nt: TGTGCCAGCGGGGGGGCGGTTTCCCCCGGGGAGCTGTTTTTT

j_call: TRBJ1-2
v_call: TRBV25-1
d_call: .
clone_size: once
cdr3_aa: CASSELTARGYTF
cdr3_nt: TGTGCCAGCAGTGAATTGACGGCGAGGGGCTACACCTTC

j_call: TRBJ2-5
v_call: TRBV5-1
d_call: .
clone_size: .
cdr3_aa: CASSPGAAREETQYF
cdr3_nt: TGCGCCAGCAGCCCCGGAGCGGCCAGAGAAGAGACCCAGTACTTC

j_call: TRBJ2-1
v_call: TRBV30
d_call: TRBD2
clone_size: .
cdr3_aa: CAWSRLAGYNEQFF
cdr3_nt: TGTGCCTGGAGTAGGCTAGCGGGGTACAATGAGCAGTTCTTC

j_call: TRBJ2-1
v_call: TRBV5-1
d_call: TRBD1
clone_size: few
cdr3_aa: CASSGTGGINEQFF
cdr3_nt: TGCGCCAGCAGCGGGACAGGGGGCATCAATGAGCAGTTCTTC

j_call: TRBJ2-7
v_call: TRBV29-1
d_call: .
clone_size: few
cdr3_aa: CSVWDSYEQYF
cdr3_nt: TGCAGCGTATGGGACTCCTACGAGCAGTACTTC

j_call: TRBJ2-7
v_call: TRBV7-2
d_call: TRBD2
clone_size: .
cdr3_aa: CASSTGTSGSGQYF
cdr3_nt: TGTGCCAGCAGCACTGGGACTAGCGGGAGTGGGCAGTACTTC

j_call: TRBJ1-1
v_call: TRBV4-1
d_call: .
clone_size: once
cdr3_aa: CASSPYGKNTEAFF
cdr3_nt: TGCGCCAGCAGCCCCTACGGAAAGAACACTGAAGCTTTCTTT

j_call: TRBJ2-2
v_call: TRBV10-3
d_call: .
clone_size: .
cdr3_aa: CAISDVAGELFF
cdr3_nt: TGTGCCATCAGTGATGTGGCCGGGGAGCTGTTTTTT

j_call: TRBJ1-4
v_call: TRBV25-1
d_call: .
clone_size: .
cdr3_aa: CASRKGGPNEKLFF
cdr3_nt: TGTGCCAGCAGAAAAGGGGGACCTAATGAAAAACTGTTTTTT